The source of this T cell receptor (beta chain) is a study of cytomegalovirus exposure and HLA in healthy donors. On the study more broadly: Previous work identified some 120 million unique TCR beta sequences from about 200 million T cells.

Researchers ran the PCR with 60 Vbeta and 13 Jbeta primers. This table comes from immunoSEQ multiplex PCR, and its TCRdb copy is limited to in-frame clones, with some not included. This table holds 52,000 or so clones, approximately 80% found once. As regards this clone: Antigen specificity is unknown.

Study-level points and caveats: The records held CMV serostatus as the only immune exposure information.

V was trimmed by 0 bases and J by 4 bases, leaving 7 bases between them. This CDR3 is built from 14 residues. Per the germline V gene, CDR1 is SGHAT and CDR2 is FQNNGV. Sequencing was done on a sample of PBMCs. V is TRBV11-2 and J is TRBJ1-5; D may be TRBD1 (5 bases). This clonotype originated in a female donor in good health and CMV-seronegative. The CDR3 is CASSLDRGNQPQHF. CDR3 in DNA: TGTGCCAGCAGCTTAGATAGGGGAAATCAGCCCCAGCATTTT.